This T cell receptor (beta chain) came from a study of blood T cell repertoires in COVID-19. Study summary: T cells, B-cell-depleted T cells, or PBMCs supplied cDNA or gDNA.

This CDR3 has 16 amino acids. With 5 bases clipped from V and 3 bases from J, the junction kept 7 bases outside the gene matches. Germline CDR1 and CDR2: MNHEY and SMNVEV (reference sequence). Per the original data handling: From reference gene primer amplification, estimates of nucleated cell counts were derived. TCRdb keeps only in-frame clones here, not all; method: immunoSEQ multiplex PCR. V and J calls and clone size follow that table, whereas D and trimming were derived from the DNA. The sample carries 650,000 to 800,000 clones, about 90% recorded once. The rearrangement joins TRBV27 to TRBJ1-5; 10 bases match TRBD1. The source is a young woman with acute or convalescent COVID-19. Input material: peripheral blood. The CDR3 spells CASSATGTGDNQPQHF. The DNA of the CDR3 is TGTGCCAGCAGTGCTACCGGGACAGGGGACAATCAGCCCCAGCATTTT.